A single sample is the source of the 29 T cell receptor beta chains below, sequenced in a study of human T cells and chemical hapten exposure. One entry per CDR3 protein, called by TCRdb with MiXCR from the RACE reads. The sample comprises roughly 98,000 distinct CDR3 sequences, around 12% of which are singletons, and roughly 2.1% rests with the top ten. Time point reported: patch test 1, 2 weeks after DPC sensitization. Treatment: therapeutic diphenylcyclopropenone sensitization with weekly scalp DPC. The specimen comprised whole blood, sampled in connection with sensitization to the hapten diphenylcyclopropenone (DPC). Every receptor here comes from a woman aged 40 to 49 with alopecia areata. Some clones in this sample may be carry-over from other donors' samples.

V usage is TRBV4-1 and J usage is TRBJ1-2; D gene uncertain. From germline, CDR1 is MGHRA and CDR2 YSYEKL. Trimming stripped 0 bases from V and 5 bases from J, with 13 bases between. CDR3 length: 15 residues. The CDR3 DNA follows: TGCGCCAGCAGCCAAGATCCAGGATCTGAGTATGGCTACACCTTC. The encoded protein is CASSQDPGSEYGYTF.

This rearrangement joins TRBV28 to TRBJ2-7; 7 bases agree with TRBD2. Germline V gives CDR1 MDHEN, CDR2 SYDVKM. CDR3 length: 14 residues. Germline trimming cut 6 bases from V and 6 bases from J; bases unmatched to any gene: 11. The DNA for the CDR3 is TGTGCCAGCAGCCTGGAGGGAGGGCCGGCCGAGCAGTACTTC. Amino acids: CASSLEGGPAEQYF. Full variable domain (missing parts from reference TRBV28 and TRBJ2-7): DVKVTQSSRYLVKRTGEKVFLECVQDMDHENMFWYRQDPGLGLRLIYFSYDVKMKEKGDIPEGYSVSREKKERFSLILESASTNQTSMYLCASSLEGGPAEQYFGPGTRLTVT.

The chain combines TRBV29-1 with TRBJ1-2; 8 bases agree with TRBD1. The CDR3 length is 13 residues. V lost 4 bases and J lost 8; bases outside the gene matches: 9. The germline CDR1 and CDR2 sequences are SQVTM and ANQGSEA. The DNA for the CDR3 is TGCAGCGTTGCCCAGACAGGGGTGTACGGCTACACCTTC. Translated: CSVAQTGVYGYTF.

The chain uses TRBV5-1 and TRBJ1-4; D unclear. The CDR3 contains 13 residues. V was clipped by 0 bases and J by 6 bases, with 6 bases between them. Per germline, CDR1 SGHRS and CDR2 YFSETQ. Here the CDR3 reads CASSLGRDEKLFF. CDR3 nucleotide sequence: TGCGCCAGCAGCTTGGGACGGGATGAAAAACTGTTTTTT. The full variable domain, completed using reference TRBV5-1 and TRBJ1-4, is KAGVTQTPRYLIKTRGQQVTLSCSPISGHRSVSWYQQTPGQGLQFLFEYFSETQRNKGNFPGRFSGRQFSNSRSEMNVSTLELGDSALYLCASSLGRDEKLFFGSGTQLSVL.

This chain joins TRBV5-6 and TRBJ2-3, with D tentatively TRBD2 (5 bases). The CDR3 contains 17 residues. Germline V gives CDR1 SGHDT, CDR2 YYEEEE. Trimming pared 0 bases from V and 3 bases from J, leaving 17 bases between. CDR3 in amino acids: CASSLARGEVFTDTQYF. In nucleotides, the CDR3 is TGTGCCAGCAGCTTGGCTCGGGGAGAGGTTTTTACAGATACGCAGTATTTT.

This clonotype has just a few counts. This chain connects TRBV5-1 to TRBJ2-3; D gene ambiguous. V was trimmed by 0 bases and J by 2 bases, leaving 13 bases between them. Germline V gene lookup returns CDR1 SGHRS and CDR2 YFSETQ. This CDR3 is built from 16 residues. The CDR3 DNA sequence: TGCGCCAGCAGCTTGGGGGCCTCCCCCGCCACAGATACGCAGTATTTT. Amino acid sequence: CASSLGASPATDTQYF.

The rearrangement links TRBV4-3 to TRBJ1-1; possible D gene TRBD1, 6 bases. CDR1 and CDR2 (germline): LGHNA, YSLEER. The CDR3 contains 13 residues. V gave up 2 bases and J gave up 7 bases, with 11 bases separating them. Here the CDR3 reads CASSQFRGSEAFF. Written as DNA, the CDR3 is TGCGCCAGCAGCCAATTCAGGGGCAGTGAAGCTTTCTTT.

J is TRBJ1-5 and V is TRBV4-1; no reliable D call. Germline values: CDR1 MGHRA, CDR2 YSYEKL. With 0 bases removed from V and 1 base from J, the gap between germline ends came to 34 bases. This CDR3 contains 24 residues. The CDR3 DNA reads as TGCGCCAGCAGCCAAGATTCCCTTGGGAGGAGAGCAAATTCCCTCCGCAAGAGCAATCAGCCCCAGCATTTT. Translated: CASSQDSLGRRANSLRKSNQPQHF.

This clonotype was counted many times. The chain combines TRBV7-2 with TRBJ2-3; the D call may be TRBD1 or TRBD2 (6 bases each). This CDR3 spans 16 amino acids. The germline V gene has CDR1 SGHTA and CDR2 FQGNSA. The ends were cut back, 1 base at V and 3 bases at J, with 14 bases in the middle. CDR3 region: CASSLDGGLVTDTQYF. The CDR3 nucleotides are TGTGCCAGCAGCTTAGATGGGGGGCTCGTGACAGATACGCAGTATTTT.

J is TRBJ2-1 and V is TRBV20-1; 9 nucleotides agree with TRBD2. Germline values: CDR1 DFQATT, CDR2 SNEGSKA (reference sequence). V trimming: 7 bases; J trimming: 11 bases; junction bases outside the gene matches: 9. The CDR3 extends over 12 amino acids. CDR3 DNA sequence: TGCAGTGGGGCCGGACTAGCGCCGCAGCAGTTCTTC. Protein sequence: CSGAGLAPQQFF.

In its sample, this clonotype was seen a few times. The chain couples TRBV9 to TRBJ2-3; D ambiguous. This CDR3 spans 12 amino acids. Trimming took off 0 bases at V and 4 bases at J, with 3 bases between the two ends. In germline, CDR1 is SGDLS, CDR2 YYNGEE. The CDR3 DNA reads as TGTGCCAGCAGCGTAGGCTCAGATACGCAGTATTTT. This codes for CASSVGSDTQYF.

This clonotype was counted ten times or more. The V call is TRBV28, the J call TRBJ2-7, with D perhaps matching TRBD1 (6 bases). The CDR3 covers 13 residues. Germline V gene data show CDR1 as MDHEN and CDR2 as SYDVKM. V was shortened by 6 bases and J by 2 bases, with 11 bases between the two germline ends. The CDR3 coding sequence is TGTGCCAGCAGCCCGGGACAACCCTACGAGCAGTACTTC. As protein: CASSPGQPYEQYF.

The chain carries TRBV4-2 and TRBJ2-3, with 11 bases fitting TRBD2. V lost 0 bases to trimming and J lost 4 bases; unmatched junction nucleotides: 3. This CDR3 comprises 16 residues. Looked up from germline, CDR1 is LGHNA and CDR2 is YNFKEQ. The CDR3 nucleotides read TGTGCCAGCAGCCAAGAGATAGCGGGAGGGCCAGATACGCAGTATTTT. Translated, it gives CASSQEIAGGPDTQYF.

The chain has TRBV3-1 and TRBJ1-2, with D uncertain. CDR1 is LGHDT, CDR2 YNNKEL, per germline (reference sequence). This CDR3 is 14 amino acids long. Trimming cost V 3 bases and J 0 bases, with 8 bases left between them. DNA for the CDR3: TGTGCCAGCAGCCAGCTGAGAGCTAACTATGGCTACACCTTC. Its protein is CASSQLRANYGYTF.

This clonotype was found a few times. The V call is TRBV12-3 or TRBV12-4, the J call TRBJ2-3; D unclear. V was trimmed by 6 bases and J by 0 bases, leaving 13 bases between them. This CDR3 has 15 amino acids. The CDR3 sequence: CASRSTASSTDTQYF. CDR3 sequence (DNA): TGTGCCAGCAGATCGACTGCTTCTAGCACAGATACGCAGTATTTT.

This clonotype was recorded many times. The chain recombines TRBV4-3 with TRBJ2-5, with 8 bases fitting TRBD1. This CDR3 comprises 15 residues. CDR1 is LGHNA, CDR2 YSLEER, per germline. V was clipped by 0 bases and J by 5 bases; unmatched bases: 5. CDR3 nucleotides: TGCGCCAGCAGCCAAGATGGCAGGGGGCAGGAGACCCAGTACTTC. It yields the protein CASSQDGRGQETQYF.

Ten or more counts support this clonotype. V is TRBV5-1 and J is TRBJ1-2; 8 bases map to TRBD1. This CDR3 is 13 amino acids long. Germline loops: CDR1 SGHRS, CDR2 YFSETQ. Trimming removed 3 bases from V and 6 bases from J; junction bases left unmatched: 4. The DNA for the CDR3 is TGCGCCAGCAGCTGGACAGGGAAGGATGGCTACACCTTC. Translating gives CASSWTGKDGYTF.

This clonotype was detected once. Germline and junction disagree at one end, which may indicate a read error. J is TRBJ1-1 and V is TRBV4-1, with 7 bases fitting TRBD1. The CDR3 is 14 amino acids. CDR1 is MGHRA and CDR2 is YSYEKL in the germline V gene. The CDR3 nucleotides read TGCGCCAGCAGCCAAGAACAGGGGTGGCCTGAAGCTTACTTT. Translation gives CASSQEQGWPEAYF.

This clonotype has only a few counts. The chain employs TRBV12-3 or TRBV12-4 and TRBJ1-1; D gene uncertain. This CDR3 contains 12 residues. The V and J ends lost 7 bases and 1 base respectively, with 7 bases between them. The CDR3 spells CASTLRNTEAFF. The CDR3 DNA reads TGTGCCAGCACATTACGGAACACTGAAGCTTTCTTT.

This clonotype was recorded at least ten times. This rearrangement joins TRBV4-3 to TRBJ2-7, with D perhaps given as TRBD1 or TRBD2 (5 bases each). CDR1 is LGHNA, CDR2 YSLEER, per germline. There are 14 residues in the CDR3. V dropped 3 bases and J dropped 6 bases, with 15 bases sitting between them. In DNA form, the CDR3 reads TGCGCCAGCAGCCAGGGGGTTGGCCCTACCGAGCAGTACTTC. It encodes CASSQGVGPTEQYF.

This clonotype was seen a few times. The chain is built from TRBV12-3 or TRBV12-4 and TRBJ1-5, with a possible D match to TRBD1 (6 bases). The V gene lost 5 bases and the J gene lost 7 bases, with 18 bases spanning the gap. This CDR3 contains 15 residues. The CDR3 nucleotides read TGTGCCAGCAGTCCCGGGACAATAGGTCGACAGCCCCAGCATTTT. Translated: CASSPGTIGRQPQHF.

This clonotype was seen many times. The chain is built from TRBV3-1 and TRBJ2-3; D is perhaps TRBD2 (6 bases). The length of the CDR3 is 17 residues. The germline V gene has CDR1 LGHDT and CDR2 YNNKEL (reference sequence). Trimming removed 5 bases at V and 2 bases at J, with 20 bases between. CDR3 nucleotide sequence: TGTGCCAGCAGCTTAGGAGGAGGGCGGCAATACACAGATACGCAGTATTTT. This sequence encodes CASSLGGGRQYTDTQYF.

The CDR3 is CASSPQRDQPQHF. The CDR3 region has the DNA TGTGCCAGCAGTCCCCAGAGAGATCAGCCCCAGCATTTT. This chain uses TRBV6-5 with TRBJ1-5; D is undetermined. This CDR3 spans 13 amino acids. The germline gives CDR1 MNHEY, CDR2 SVGAGI. Trimming pared 5 bases from V and 5 bases from J, leaving 10 bases between.

The CDR3 is CASSEYEGTEAFF. The CDR3 DNA is TGTGCCAGCAGTGAATATGAGGGCACTGAAGCTTTCTTT. This rearrangement joins TRBV6-1 to TRBJ1-1, with D unclear. The germline V and J ends were trimmed by 2 bases and 4 bases, with 8 bases remaining between them. From germline, CDR1 is MNHNS and CDR2 SASEGT. The CDR3 is 13 amino acids.

The chain links TRBV7-9 to TRBJ2-1, with D perhaps TRBD1 (6 bases). Germline CDR1 is SEHNR and CDR2 is FQNEAQ (reference sequence). Trimming removed 6 bases from V and 0 bases from J, with 12 bases in between. The CDR3 contains 15 residues. The CDR3, as DNA: TGTGCCAGCAGAAAAGGACAGAGCTCCTACAATGAGCAGTTCTTC. Protein: CASRKGQSSYNEQFF.

This clonotype was observed a handful of times. This rearrangement joins TRBV10-3 to TRBJ1-1; 7 bases agree with TRBD1. In germline, CDR1 is ENHRY, CDR2 SYGVKD. After removal of 6 bases from V and 5 bases from J, the junction contained 12 bases not matched to a gene. CDR3 length: 15 residues. The CDR3 sequence is CAISRQGSGGTEAFF. DNA for the CDR3: TGTGCCATCAGCCGACAGGGAAGCGGTGGAACTGAAGCTTTCTTT.

The J gene is TRBJ2-3, the V gene TRBV29-1; D unresolved. The CDR3 has 12 residues. Germline loops: CDR1 SQVTM, CDR2 ANQGSEA. V was pared by 4 bases and J by 0 bases, with 5 bases between. In nucleotides, the CDR3 is TGCAGCGTTGCCTCCAGCACAGATACGCAGTATTTT. This gives the protein CSVASSTDTQYF.

The V gene is TRBV20-1, the J gene TRBJ1-6; no reliable D call. Germline loops: CDR1 DFQATT, CDR2 SNEGSKA (reference sequence). CDR3 length equals 13 residues. V was trimmed by 3 bases and J by 6 bases, leaving 9 bases between them. CDR3 sequence: CSARVWGNSPLHF. As DNA, the CDR3 is TGCAGTGCTAGGGTTTGGGGTAATTCACCCCTCCACTTT.

The chain carries TRBV11-3 and TRBJ2-5; the D gene is possibly TRBD1 (6 bases). The CDR3 is 14 residues long. In germline, CDR1 is SGHNT, CDR2 YENEEA. Trimming cost V 5 bases and J 2 bases, with 12 bases left between them. Here the CDR3 DNA reads TGTGCCAGCAGCACCGAGGGACATCAAGAGACCCAGTACTTC. Amino acids: CASSTEGHQETQYF. Using reference TRBV11-3 and TRBJ2-5 for the parts outside the CDR3, the full variable domain is EAGVVQSPRYKIIEKKQPVAFWCNPISGHNTLYWYLQNLGQGPELLIRYENEEAVDDSQLPKDRFSAERLKGVDSTLKIQPAELGDSAVYLCASSTEGHQETQYFGPGTRLLVL.